A single sample gave rise to the 6 T cell receptor beta chains below, sequenced in a study of blood T cell repertoires in COVID-19. Profiled with immunoSEQ multiplex PCR; TCRdb holds only in-frame clones, not every one. The table has 150,000 to 250,000 clones, roughly 82% seen once. Sequencing was performed on PBMCs or T cells enriched from blood (not recorded which). The receptors were gathered from a middle-aged man who had recovered from COVID-19.

The CDR3 DNA reads as TGTGCCAGCAGCCCGGGGACAGGTCACGCCTATGGCTACACCTTC. Its translation is CASSPGTGHAYGYTF. The chain couples TRBV5-6 to TRBJ1-2; 8 nucleotides match TRBD1. Germline V gives CDR1 SGHDT, CDR2 YYEEEE. This CDR3 is 15 amino acids long. With V trimmed by 4 bases and J by 4 bases, 9 bases remained unmatched. The variable domain in full, completed from reference TRBV5-6 and TRBJ1-2, reads DAGVTQSPTHLIKTRGQQVTLRCSPKSGHDTVSWYQQALGQGPQFIFQYYEEEERQRGNFPDRFSGHQFPNYSSELNVNALLLGDSALYLCASSPGTGHAYGYTFGSGTRLTVV.

V and J are TRBV7-3 and TRBJ2-7; tentative D call: TRBD1 (5 bases). The CDR3 is made up of 13 amino acids. The germline CDR1 and CDR2 sequences are SGHTA and FQGTGA. Trimming cost V 3 bases and J 1 base, with 7 bases left between them. DNA for the CDR3: TGTGCCAGCAGCTTGGGGCCTTCCTACGAGCAGTACTTC. It encodes CASSLGPSYEQYF. Filled out from reference TRBV7-3 and TRBJ2-7, the complete variable domain reads GAGVSQTPSNKVTEKGKYVELRCDPISGHTALYWYRQSLGQGPEFLIYFQGTGAADDSGLPNDRFFAVRPEGSVSTLKIQRTERGDSAVYLCASSLGPSYEQYFGPGTRLTVT.

The chain combines TRBV28 with TRBJ2-3; D unclear. The CDR3 is made up of 14 amino acids. Per the germline V gene, CDR1 is MDHEN and CDR2 is SYDVKM. Trimming shortened V by 2 bases and J by 1 base, and 7 bases separated the two germline ends. For the CDR3, the DNA is TGTGCCAGCAGTTTAGCCCTAGGCACAGATACGCAGTATTTT. This encodes CASSLALGTDTQYF.

The chain uses TRBV28 and TRBJ2-1, with 11 bases lining up with TRBD2. J gave up 6 bases and V 2 bases, and 6 bases lay outside the gene matches. CDR3 size: 16 residues. Germline CDR1 reads MDHEN; CDR2 reads SYDVKM. The CDR3: CASSLTGTSGSNEQFF. CDR3 DNA: TGTGCCAGCAGTTTAACCGGGACTAGCGGTTCCAATGAGCAGTTCTTC.

The chain has TRBV7-3 and TRBJ2-1; TRBD2 matches 14 bases. J gave up 8 bases and V 2 bases, and 5 bases lay outside the gene matches. Germline V lookup: CDR1 SGHTA, CDR2 FQGTGA. CDR3 length: 16 amino acids. CDR3 loop: CASSLHGTSGSYEQFF. CDR3 nucleotides: TGTGCCAGCAGCTTACATGGGACTAGCGGGAGTTATGAGCAGTTCTTC.

The rearrangement joins TRBV4-3 to TRBJ1-2; 11 nucleotides align to TRBD1. Looked up from germline, CDR1 is LGHNA and CDR2 is YSLEER. This CDR3 region has 16 residues. V trimming: 1 base; J trimming: 8 bases; junction bases outside the gene matches: 9. The CDR3, as DNA: TGCGCCAGCAGCCAAGCTTGGGACAGGGGGGATGGAGGCTACACCTTC. This sequence encodes CASSQAWDRGDGGYTF.